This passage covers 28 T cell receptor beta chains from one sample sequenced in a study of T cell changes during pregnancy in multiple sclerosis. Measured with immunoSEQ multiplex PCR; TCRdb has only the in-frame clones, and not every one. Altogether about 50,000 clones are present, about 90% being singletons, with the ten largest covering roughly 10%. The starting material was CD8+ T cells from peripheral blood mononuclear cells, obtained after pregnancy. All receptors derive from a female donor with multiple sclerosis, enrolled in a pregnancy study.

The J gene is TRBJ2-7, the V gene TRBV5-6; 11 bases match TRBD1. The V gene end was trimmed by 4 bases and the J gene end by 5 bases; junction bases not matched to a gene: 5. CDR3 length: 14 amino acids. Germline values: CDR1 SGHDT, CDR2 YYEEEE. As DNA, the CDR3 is TGTGCCAGCAGCCAGGGACAGGGGGTCAACGAGCAGTACTTC. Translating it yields CASSQGQGVNEQYF.

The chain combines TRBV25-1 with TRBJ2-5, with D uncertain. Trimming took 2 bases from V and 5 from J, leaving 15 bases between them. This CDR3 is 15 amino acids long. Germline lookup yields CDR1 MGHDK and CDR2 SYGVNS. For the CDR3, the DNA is TGTGCCAGCAGTGAAGATGGATGGAGATGGGAGACCCAGTACTTC. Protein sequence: CASSEDGWRWETQYF.

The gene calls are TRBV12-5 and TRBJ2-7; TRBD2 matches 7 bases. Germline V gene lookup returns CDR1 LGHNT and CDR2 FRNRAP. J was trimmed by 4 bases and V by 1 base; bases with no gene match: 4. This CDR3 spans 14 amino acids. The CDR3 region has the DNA TGTGCTAGTGGTTTGGACGGACTAGTATACGAGCAGTACTTC. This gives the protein CASGLDGLVYEQYF.

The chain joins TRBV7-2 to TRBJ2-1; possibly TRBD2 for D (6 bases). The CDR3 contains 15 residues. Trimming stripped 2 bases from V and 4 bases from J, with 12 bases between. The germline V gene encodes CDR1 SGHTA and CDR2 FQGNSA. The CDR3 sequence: CASSLYRGTYNEQFF. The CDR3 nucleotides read TGTGCCAGCAGCTTATACCGGGGGACTTACAATGAGCAGTTCTTC.

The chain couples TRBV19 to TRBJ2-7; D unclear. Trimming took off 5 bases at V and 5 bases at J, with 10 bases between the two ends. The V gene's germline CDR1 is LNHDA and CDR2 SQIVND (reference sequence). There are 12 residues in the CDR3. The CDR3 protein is CASSDDWNEQYF. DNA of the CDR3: TGTGCCAGTAGTGACGACTGGAACGAGCAGTACTTC.

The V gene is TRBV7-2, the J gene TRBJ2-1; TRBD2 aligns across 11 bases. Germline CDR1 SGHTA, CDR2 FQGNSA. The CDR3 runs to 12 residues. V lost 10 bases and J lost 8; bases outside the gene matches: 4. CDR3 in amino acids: CATLAGGHEQFF. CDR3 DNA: TGTGCCACCCTAGCGGGGGGACATGAGCAGTTCTTC.

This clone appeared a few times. The CDR3 DNA sequence: TGTGCTAGTGGTTTGGGGTCAGGGTTTACTGAAGCTTTCTTT. Translation: CASGLGSGFTEAFF. The J gene is TRBJ1-1, the V gene TRBV12-5, with D possibly matching TRBD1 (5 bases). Germline CDR1 and CDR2: LGHNT and FRNRAP. The CDR3 extends over 14 amino acids. Trimming cost V 1 base and J 5 bases, with 11 bases left between them.

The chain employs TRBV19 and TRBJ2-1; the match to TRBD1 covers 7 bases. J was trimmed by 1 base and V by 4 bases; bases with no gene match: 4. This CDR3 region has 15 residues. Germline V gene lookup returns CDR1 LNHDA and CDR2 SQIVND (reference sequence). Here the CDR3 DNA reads TGTGCCAGTAGTACTACAGGGGCGTCCTACAATGAGCAGTTCTTC. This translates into CASSTTGASYNEQFF.

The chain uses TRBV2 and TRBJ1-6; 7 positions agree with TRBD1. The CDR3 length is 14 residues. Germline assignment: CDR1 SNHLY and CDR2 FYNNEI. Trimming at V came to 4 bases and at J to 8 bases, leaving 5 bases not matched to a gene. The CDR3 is CASSGDRTDSPLHF. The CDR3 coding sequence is TGTGCCAGCAGTGGGGACAGAACAGATTCACCCCTCCACTTT.

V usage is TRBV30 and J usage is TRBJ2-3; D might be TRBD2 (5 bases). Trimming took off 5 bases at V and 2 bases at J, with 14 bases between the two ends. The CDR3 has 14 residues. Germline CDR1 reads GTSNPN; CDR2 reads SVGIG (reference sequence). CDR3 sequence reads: CAWFRYGITDTQYF. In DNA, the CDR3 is TGTGCCTGGTTCAGGTACGGGATCACAGATACGCAGTATTTT.

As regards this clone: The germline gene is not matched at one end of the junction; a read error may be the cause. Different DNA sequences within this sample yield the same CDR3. The CDR3 loop reads CASSYSSEQYF. The CDR3 DNA is TGTGCTAGCAGTTACTCGAGTGAGCAGTACTTC. V is TRBV6-5 and J is TRBJ2-7; D is uncertain. The CDR3 length is 11 residues. Germline loops: CDR1 MNHEY, CDR2 SVGAGI.

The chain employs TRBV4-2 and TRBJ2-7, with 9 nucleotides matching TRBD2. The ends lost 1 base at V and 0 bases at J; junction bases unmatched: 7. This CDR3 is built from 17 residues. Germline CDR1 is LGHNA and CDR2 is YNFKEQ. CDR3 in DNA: TGTGCCAGCAGCCAAGTGGGAGCGGGGGGTAGCTCCTACGAGCAGTACTTC. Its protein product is CASSQVGAGGSSYEQYF.

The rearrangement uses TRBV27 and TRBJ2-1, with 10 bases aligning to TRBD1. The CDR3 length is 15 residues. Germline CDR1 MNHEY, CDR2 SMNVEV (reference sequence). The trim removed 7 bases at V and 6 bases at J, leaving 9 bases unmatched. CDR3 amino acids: CASTPDRGHSNEQFF. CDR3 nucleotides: TGTGCCAGCACCCCCGACAGGGGGCATAGCAATGAGCAGTTCTTC.

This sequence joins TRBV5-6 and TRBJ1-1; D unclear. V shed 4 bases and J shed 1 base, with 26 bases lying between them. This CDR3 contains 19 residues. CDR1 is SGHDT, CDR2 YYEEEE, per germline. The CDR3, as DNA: TGTGCCAGCAGCCTGGCCGCGGAGGGTCCGGGGTTTTGGAACACTGAAGCTTTCTTT. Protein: CASSLAAEGPGFWNTEAFF.

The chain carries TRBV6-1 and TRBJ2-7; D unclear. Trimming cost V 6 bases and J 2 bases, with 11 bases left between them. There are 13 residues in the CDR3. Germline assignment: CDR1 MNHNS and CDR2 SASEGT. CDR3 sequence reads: CASSAPSAYEQYF. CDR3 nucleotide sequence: TGTGCCAGCAGCGCCCCCAGCGCCTACGAGCAGTACTTC.

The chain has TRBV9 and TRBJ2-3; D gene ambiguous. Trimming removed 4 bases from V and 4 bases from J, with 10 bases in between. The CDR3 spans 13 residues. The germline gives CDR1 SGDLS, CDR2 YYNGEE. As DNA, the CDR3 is TGTGCCAGCAGCCTTGGAGATTCAGATACGCAGTATTTT. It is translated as CASSLGDSDTQYF.

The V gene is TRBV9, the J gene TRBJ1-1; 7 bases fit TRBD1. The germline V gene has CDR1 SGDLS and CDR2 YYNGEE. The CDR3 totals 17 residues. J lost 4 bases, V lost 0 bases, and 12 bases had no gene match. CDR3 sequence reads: CASSVAPEQGFGTEAFF. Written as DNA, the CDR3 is TGTGCCAGCAGCGTAGCCCCAGAACAGGGGTTCGGCACTGAAGCTTTCTTT.

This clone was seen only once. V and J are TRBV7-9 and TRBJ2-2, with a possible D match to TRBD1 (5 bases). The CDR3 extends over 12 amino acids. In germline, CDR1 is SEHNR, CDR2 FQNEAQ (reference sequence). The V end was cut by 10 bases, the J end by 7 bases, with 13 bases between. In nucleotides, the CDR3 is TGTGCCACCTCCGCAGGGAACGGGGAGCTGTTTTTT. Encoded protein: CATSAGNGELFF.

Here the CDR3 reads CASVSRVGRDTQYF. In nucleotides, the CDR3 is TGTGCCAGCGTGTCCAGGGTCGGTAGAGATACGCAGTATTTT. V gene TRBV2 combines with J gene TRBJ2-3; TRBD1 might be the D (5 bases). V was pared by 8 bases and J by 5 bases, with 17 bases between. CDR1 is SNHLY, CDR2 FYNNEI, per germline. The CDR3 loop spans 14 amino acids.

The CDR3 reads CASSLGPLTEQYF. The CDR3 nucleotides read TGTGCCAGCAGCTTGGGACCCCTGACAGAGCAGTACTTC. The chain is built from TRBV5-5 and TRBJ2-7; unclear D gene. V was pared by 0 bases and J by 7 bases, with 11 bases between. CDR3 length equals 13 residues. Germline lookup yields CDR1 SGHKS and CDR2 YYEKEE (reference sequence).

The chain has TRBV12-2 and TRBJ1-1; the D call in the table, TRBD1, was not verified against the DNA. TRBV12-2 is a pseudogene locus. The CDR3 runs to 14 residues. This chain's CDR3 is CASRIGQKNTEAFF. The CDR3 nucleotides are TGTGCAAGTCGCATAGGACAGAAGAACACTGAAGCTTTCTTT.

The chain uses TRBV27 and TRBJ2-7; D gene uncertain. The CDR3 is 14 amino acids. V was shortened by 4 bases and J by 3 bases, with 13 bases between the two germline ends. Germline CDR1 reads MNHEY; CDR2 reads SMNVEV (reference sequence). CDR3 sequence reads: CASSSLENYYEQYF. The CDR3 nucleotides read TGTGCCAGCAGTTCCCTAGAAAACTACTACGAGCAGTACTTC.

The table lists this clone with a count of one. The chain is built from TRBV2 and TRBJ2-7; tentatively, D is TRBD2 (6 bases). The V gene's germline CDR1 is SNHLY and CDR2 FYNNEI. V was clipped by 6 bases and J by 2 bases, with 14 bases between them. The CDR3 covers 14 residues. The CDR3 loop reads CASRWVGGPYEQYF. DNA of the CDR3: TGTGCCAGCAGATGGGTGGGGGGACCCTACGAGCAGTACTTC.

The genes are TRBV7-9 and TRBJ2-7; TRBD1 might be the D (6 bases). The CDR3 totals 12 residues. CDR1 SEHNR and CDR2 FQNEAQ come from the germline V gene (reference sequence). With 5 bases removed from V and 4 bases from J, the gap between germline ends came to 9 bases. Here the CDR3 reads CASSPTGYEQYF. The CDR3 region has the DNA TGTGCCAGCAGCCCCACAGGGTACGAGCAGTACTTC.

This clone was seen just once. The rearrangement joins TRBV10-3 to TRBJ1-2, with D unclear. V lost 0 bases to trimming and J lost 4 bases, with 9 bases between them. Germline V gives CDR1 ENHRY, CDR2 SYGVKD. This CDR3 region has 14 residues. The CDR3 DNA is TGTGCCATCAGTGAGTCGGAGGTTTCCTATGGCTACACCTTC. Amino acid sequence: CAISESEVSYGYTF.

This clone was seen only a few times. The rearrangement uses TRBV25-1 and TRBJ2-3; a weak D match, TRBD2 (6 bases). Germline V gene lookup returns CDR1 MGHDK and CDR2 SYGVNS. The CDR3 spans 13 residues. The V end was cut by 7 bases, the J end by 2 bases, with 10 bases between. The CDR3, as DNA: TGTGCCAGCACATCGGGGGACACAGATACGCAGTATTTT. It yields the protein CASTSGDTDTQYF.

CDR3 in amino acids: CASSLAARGQPQHF. The CDR3 DNA is TGTGCCAGCAGCTTAGCGGCGCGCGGTCAGCCCCAGCATTTT. The chain uses TRBV7-8 and TRBJ1-5; D is unclear. Per germline, CDR1 SGHVS and CDR2 FQNEAQ. The germline V and J ends were trimmed by 0 bases and 6 bases, with 9 bases remaining between them. The CDR3 length is 14 residues.

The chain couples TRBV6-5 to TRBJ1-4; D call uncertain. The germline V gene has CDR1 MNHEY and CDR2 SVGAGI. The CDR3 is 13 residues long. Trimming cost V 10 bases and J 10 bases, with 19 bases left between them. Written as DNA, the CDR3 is TGTGCCACCGGAAGGACGGGGTTCGGAAAACTGTTTTTT. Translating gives CATGRTGFGKLFF.